One and the same sample provided the 26 T cell receptor beta chains below, sequenced in a study of response to subunit inactivated influenza vaccine. TCRdb redid the calling of the RT-PCR reads with MiXCR, one entry per CDR3 protein. This table has roughly 710,000 distinct CDR3 sequences, around 13% appearing once. Sequencing used PBMCs from blood, obtained less than 15 days before vaccination. The source is a man aged 50 to 59 who received an inactivated influenza vaccine.

The genes are TRBV7-2 and TRBJ1-1, with D maybe TRBD1 (5 bases). Deletions cut 5 bases from V and 6 bases from J, with 13 bases between. The germline V gene encodes CDR1 SGHTA and CDR2 FQGNSA. This CDR3 spans 13 amino acids. The CDR3 region has the DNA TGTGCCAGCAGCGCCGCCGGGGCCCCTGAAGCTTTCTTT. It encodes CASSAAGAPEAFF.

The J gene is TRBJ2-3, the V gene TRBV12-3 or TRBV12-4, with D perhaps matching TRBD2 (6 bases). V lost 7 bases, J lost 0 bases, and 11 bases lay in between. The CDR3 is 14 residues long. CDR3 sequence reads: CASKRGGSTDTQYF. CDR3 DNA sequence: TGTGCCAGCAAGAGGGGAGGCAGCACAGATACGCAGTATTTT.

The chain has TRBV5-1 and TRBJ2-2; D unresolved. The CDR3 consists of 14 residues. CDR1 SGHRS and CDR2 YFSETQ come from the germline V gene. V dropped 5 bases and J dropped 0 bases, with 8 bases sitting between them. Here the CDR3 DNA reads TGCGCCAGCAGGGGCAGCGCGAACACCGGGGAGCTGTTTTTT. Its protein product is CASRGSANTGELFF.

This clonotype was seen a handful of times. The chain has TRBV14 and TRBJ2-7; D is tentatively TRBD1 or TRBD2 (6 bases each). Germline CDR1 reads SGHDN; CDR2 reads FVKESK. Between the trimmed V and J ends, which lost 0 bases and 3 bases, there was a span of 9 bases. The CDR3 sequence is 14 residues long. DNA of the CDR3: TGTGCCAGCAGCCAAGAAAGGGGGGTCTACGAGCAGTACTTC. Translation: CASSQERGVYEQYF.

This clonotype was found a few times. The chain joins TRBV27 to TRBJ2-7, with D possibly being TRBD1 or TRBD2 (5 bases each). From germline, CDR1 is MNHEY and CDR2 SMNVEV (reference sequence). The germline V and J ends were trimmed by 5 bases and 3 bases, with 17 bases remaining between them. This CDR3 spans 15 amino acids. The CDR3 region has the DNA TGTGCCAGCAGTAGGGGCCCGGAGGACGGCTACGAGCAGTACTTC. It is translated as CASSRGPEDGYEQYF.

This clonotype has more than one count but fewer than ten. The gene calls are TRBV7-2 and TRBJ2-5; TRBD1 is a possible D gene (6 bases). Germline assignment: CDR1 SGHTA and CDR2 FQGNSA. V shed 5 bases and J shed 4 bases, with 11 bases lying between them. This CDR3 has 13 amino acids. CDR3 sequence: CASSNSRGETQYF. The CDR3 DNA reads as TGTGCCAGCAGCAACTCCAGGGGAGAGACCCAGTACTTC.

This clonotype was observed a few times. The chain carries TRBV7-9 and TRBJ1-2; TRBD1 is a possible D gene (5 bases). The CDR3 totals 14 residues. The germline gives CDR1 SEHNR, CDR2 FQNEAQ (reference sequence). Trimming shortened V by 5 bases and J by 6 bases, and 16 bases separated the two germline ends. CDR3 amino acids: CASSQLTEKDGYTF. In nucleotides, the CDR3 is TGTGCCAGCAGCCAACTGACAGAAAAGGATGGCTACACCTTC.

This clonotype was observed a few times. The V and J genes are TRBV15 and TRBJ2-3; D remains unclear. This CDR3 contains 14 residues. The V end was cut by 3 bases, the J end by 1 base, with 8 bases between. Germline V gene sequence: CDR1 LNHNV, CDR2 YYDKDF (reference sequence). CDR3 in DNA: TGTGCCACCAGCAGGGGAAGAGGCACAGATACGCAGTATTTT. Its translation is CATSRGRGTDTQYF. Variable domain in full (rest from reference TRBV15 and TRBJ2-3): DAMVIQNPRYQVTQFGKPVTLSCSQTLNHNVMYWYQQKSSQAPKLLFHYYDKDFNNEADTPDNFQSRRPNTSFCFLDIRSPGLGDTAMYLCATSRGRGTDTQYFGPGTRLTVL.

This chain connects TRBV7-9 to TRBJ2-5; 11 bases are a match to TRBD1. Germline CDR1 is SEHNR and CDR2 is FQNEAQ (reference sequence). CDR3 length: 15 amino acids. The V segment lost 5 bases and the J segment 5 bases; nucleotides outside the gene matches: 7. The CDR3: CASSPPGQGGETQYF. CDR3 DNA sequence: TGTGCCAGCAGCCCGCCGGGACAGGGGGGCGAGACCCAGTACTTC.

This chain joins TRBV4-2 and TRBJ2-1; 7 bases fit TRBD1. The CDR3 spans 13 residues. With V trimmed by 0 bases and J by 14 bases, 7 bases remained unmatched. The V gene's germline CDR1 is LGHNA and CDR2 YNFKEQ. The CDR3 reads CASSQEQGTEEFF. CDR3 in DNA: TGTGCCAGCAGCCAAGAGCAAGGGACAGAGGAGTTCTTC.

V is TRBV12-3 or TRBV12-4 and J is TRBJ1-1; 9 bases map to TRBD1. J was trimmed by 6 bases and V by 3 bases; bases with no gene match: 11. This CDR3 comprises 16 residues. The CDR3 nucleotides read TGTGCCAGCAGTTTCTCGGGGGGACAGGGACGAGCTGAAGCTTTCTTT. Translating gives CASSFSGGQGRAEAFF.

Here the CDR3 reads CASSKGAGNTIYF. The CDR3 coding sequence is TGTGCCAGCAGCAAGGGGGCTGGAAACACCATATATTTT. The genes are TRBV7-9 and TRBJ1-3; possibly TRBD1 for D (6 bases). The V end was cut by 5 bases, the J end by 2 bases, with 7 bases between. This CDR3 region has 13 residues. The germline CDR1 and CDR2 sequences are SEHNR and FQNEAQ (reference sequence).

This clonotype was recorded many times. The chain links TRBV5-1 to TRBJ1-3; 7 bases fit TRBD1. The CDR3 has 18 residues. Germline V gene lookup returns CDR1 SGHRS and CDR2 YFSETQ. The J segment lost 0 bases and the V segment lost 0 bases, leaving 9 bases of the junction unmatched. DNA of the CDR3: TGCGCCAGCAGCTTGGTCGGGACAGTTCTCGGCTCTGGAAACACCATATATTTT. Protein product: CASSLVGTVLGSGNTIYF.

This chain links TRBV19 with TRBJ2-7; TRBD1 matches 10 bases. This CDR3 spans 16 amino acids. Germline V gene sequence: CDR1 LNHDA, CDR2 SQIVND (reference sequence). Germline trimming cut 3 bases from V and 5 bases from J; bases unmatched to any gene: 10. CDR3 in DNA: TGTGCCAGTAGTATCGGACAGGGGGTCGCCTTCCACGAGCAGTACTTC. This codes for CASSIGQGVAFHEQYF.

This clonotype was seen more than once but under ten times. The V call is TRBV7-3, the J call TRBJ2-5; no clear D gene. The length of the CDR3 is 13 residues. Looked up from germline, CDR1 is SGHTA and CDR2 is FQGTGA. V was trimmed by 2 bases and J by 1 base, leaving 5 bases between them. The CDR3 reads CASSLYAQETQYF. DNA for the CDR3: TGTGCCAGCAGCTTATATGCCCAAGAGACCCAGTACTTC.

This clonotype was recorded a few times. The chain is built from TRBV14 and TRBJ1-2, with a weak D call TRBD1 (5 bases). The V end lost 4 bases, the J end lost 5 bases, and 14 bases lay between the germline ends. CDR3 length: 14 amino acids. The germline V gene has CDR1 SGHDN and CDR2 FVKESK. The CDR3 spells CASSLGTEKYGYTF. CDR3 DNA sequence: TGTGCCAGCAGCCTGGGGACGGAGAAATATGGCTACACCTTC.

The chain couples TRBV29-1 to TRBJ2-1; D possibly matches TRBD1 or TRBD2 (5 bases each). The germline V and J ends were trimmed by 6 bases and 7 bases, with 13 bases remaining between them. The germline gives CDR1 SQVTM, CDR2 ANQGSEA. The CDR3 extends over 12 amino acids. The CDR3, as DNA: TGCAGCGTAAAATCGGGACGAAATGAGCAGTTCTTC. Protein: CSVKSGRNEQFF.

This clonotype was observed at least ten times. The J gene is TRBJ2-7, the V gene TRBV28, with 10 bases aligning to TRBD1. Germline trimming cut 5 bases from V and 2 bases from J; bases unmatched to any gene: 9. CDR1 MDHEN and CDR2 SYDVKM come from the germline V gene. There are 16 residues in the CDR3. Here the CDR3 DNA reads TGTGCCAGCAGTAACCCGACAGGGGGCATTACCTACGAGCAGTACTTC. Translation: CASSNPTGGITYEQYF. Looking up the rest from reference TRBV28 and TRBJ2-7 gives the full variable domain: DVKVTQSSRYLVKRTGEKVFLECVQDMDHENMFWYRQDPGLGLRLIYFSYDVKMKEKGDIPEGYSVSREKKERFSLILESASTNQTSMYLCASSNPTGGITYEQYFGPGTRLTVT.

This clonotype was picked up a small number of times. V usage is TRBV6-1 and J usage is TRBJ2-2; 13 bases align to TRBD2. The CDR3 is 15 amino acids. The germline CDR1 and CDR2 sequences are MNHNS and SASEGT. Losses at the gene ends were 7 bases for V and 8 bases for J; bases not matched to a gene: 7. The CDR3, as DNA: TGTGCCAGCACCCGACTAGCGGGGGGTTTGGGGGAGCTGTTTTTT. Translated, it gives CASTRLAGGLGELFF.

This clonotype was seen at least ten times. This chain links TRBV4-3 with TRBJ2-7; possibly TRBD1 for D (6 bases). V lost 0 bases to trimming and J lost 3 bases, with 9 bases between them. Germline values: CDR1 LGHNA, CDR2 YSLEER. This CDR3 is 14 amino acids long. In DNA, the CDR3 is TGCGCCAGCAGCCAAGAATCAGGGGTCTACGAGCAGTACTTC. This translates into CASSQESGVYEQYF.

The chain's CDR3 is CASSARQGFYEQYF. Here the CDR3 DNA reads TGTGCCAGCAGCGCACGACAGGGGTTTTACGAGCAGTACTTC. V gene TRBV9 combines with J gene TRBJ2-7; TRBD1 matches at 8 bases. The junction had 6 bases not matched to a gene; V was cut back by 3 bases and J by 4 bases. Germline lookup yields CDR1 SGDLS and CDR2 YYNGEE. This CDR3 spans 14 amino acids.

This chain links TRBV20-1 with TRBJ1-6, with 9 bases lining up with TRBD1. Unmatched junction bases numbered 13, after V lost 5 bases and J lost 11 bases. This CDR3 is built from 15 residues. The germline CDR1 and CDR2 sequences are DFQATT and SNEGSKA (reference sequence). CDR3 residues: CSAFPRGTGLPPLHF. The CDR3 nucleotides are TGCAGTGCTTTTCCCCGCGGGACAGGGCTACCACCCCTCCACTTT.

This clonotype was recorded at least ten times. The chain couples TRBV6-5 to TRBJ1-2; perhaps TRBD1 as D (6 bases). Per germline, CDR1 MNHEY and CDR2 SVGAGI. The CDR3 spans 13 residues. Trimming took 5 bases from V and 4 from J, leaving 11 bases between them. CDR3 sequence reads: CASSRTVAYGYTF. The DNA for the CDR3 is TGTGCCAGCAGTCGGACAGTAGCCTATGGCTACACCTTC.

The rearrangement links TRBV14 to TRBJ2-1; a weak D match, TRBD2 (6 bases). V lost 6 bases and J lost 6, with 15 bases in between. The CDR3 totals 14 residues. The V gene's germline CDR1 is SGHDN and CDR2 FVKESK. The CDR3 coding sequence is TGTGCCAGCAGAGGAGGGCACGGGTGCAATGAGCAGTTCTTC. Translated: CASRGGHGCNEQFF.

The chain is built from TRBV29-1 and TRBJ2-1, with 8 nucleotides matching TRBD2. The CDR3 sequence is 12 residues long. Germline V lookup: CDR1 SQVTM, CDR2 ANQGSEA. Trimming removed 4 bases from V and 6 bases from J; junction bases left unmatched: 2. As DNA, the CDR3 is TGCAGCGTTGGGACTAGCCGCAATGAGCAGTTCTTC. It specifies CSVGTSRNEQFF.

This clonotype has only a few counts. In DNA form, the CDR3 reads TGTGCCACCAGCAGATTTCTAGGCCTGGAAGAGACCCAGTACTTC. Amino acid sequence: CATSRFLGLEETQYF. The chain joins TRBV15 to TRBJ2-5; D unclear. The CDR3 spans 15 residues. The V gene's germline CDR1 is LNHNV and CDR2 YYDKDF (reference sequence). V gave up 2 bases and J gave up 3 bases, with 13 bases separating them. Looking up the rest from reference TRBV15 and TRBJ2-5 gives the full variable domain: DAMVIQNPRYQVTQFGKPVTLSCSQTLNHNVMYWYQQKSSQAPKLLFHYYDKDFNNEADTPDNFQSRRPNTSFCFLDIRSPGLGDTAMYLCATSRFLGLEETQYFGPGTRLLVL.